This T cell receptor (beta chain) emerged from a study of blood T cell repertoires in COVID-19. About the research overall: Specimens from acute and convalescent COVID-19 originated in the United States, Italy and Spain. PBMCs, B-cell-depleted T cells, or T cells provided the cDNA or gDNA that made up the material.

The CDR3 has 15 residues. Germline V gene sequence: CDR1 LGHDT, CDR2 YNNKEL (reference sequence). J gave up 5 bases and V 4 bases, and 4 bases lay outside the gene matches. In the authors' methods: Reference gene primer amplification yielded estimated nucleated cell counts. Libraries were prepared by immunoSEQ multiplex PCR; TCRdb keeps only in-frame clonotypes and omits some of them. The V and J calls and clone size were taken over from that table, and D and trimming were inferred from the DNA. The repertoire consists of some 96,000 clones, with less than 85% occurring once and the leading ten covering more than 9.5%.

This chain links TRBV3-1 (or the pseudogene TRBV3-2) with TRBJ2-1; 11 bases map to TRBD2. This receptor was identified in a human donor in a cohort sampled during active COVID-19. The material sequenced was peripheral blood. The CDR3 reads CASSLAGGPNNEQFF. CDR3 coding DNA: TGTGCCAGCAGCCTAGCGGGAGGGCCCAACAATGAGCAGTTCTTC.